The 14 T cell receptor beta chains reported below all come from one sample, sequenced in a study of blood T cell repertoires in COVID-19. Data came from immunoSEQ multiplex PCR; TCRdb stores just in-frame clones and leaves some out. The sample yields about 200,000 clones, around 82% seen once. Input material: PBMCs or T cells enriched from blood (not recorded which). The receptors were sampled from a woman between 50 and 59 years old who had been exposed to COVID-19.

This clone was found a few times. The chain combines TRBV19 with TRBJ1-2; tentative D call: TRBD1 (6 bases). The germline V and J ends were trimmed by 5 bases and 6 bases, with 19 bases remaining between them. The CDR3 has 15 amino acids. Looked up from germline, CDR1 is LNHDA and CDR2 is SQIVND (reference sequence). The CDR3 DNA reads as TGTGCCAGTAGTGTTAGTACAGGGATCGGTGATGGCTACACCTTC. Translation gives CASSVSTGIGDGYTF.

This clone was seen more than once but under ten times. The CDR3 DNA reads TGCGCCAGCAGCCTTGGACAGTTCTCCACCGGGGAGCTGTTTTTT. Residues: CASSLGQFSTGELFF. The chain employs TRBV5-1 and TRBJ2-2; D may be TRBD1 (6 bases). The V end lost 4 bases, the J end lost 4 bases, and 14 bases lay between the germline ends. Germline CDR1 reads SGHRS; CDR2 reads YFSETQ. CDR3 length: 15 residues.

V usage is TRBV5-4 and J usage is TRBJ2-3; TRBD1 matches at 8 bases. V dropped 5 bases and J dropped 4; count of bases not matched to a gene: 9. The CDR3 sequence is 15 residues long. In germline, CDR1 is SGHNT, CDR2 YYREEE (reference sequence). The CDR3 coding sequence is TGTGCCAGCAGGTTCGACAGGGGTTTATCAGATACGCAGTATTTT. This encodes CASRFDRGLSDTQYF.

V and J are TRBV19 and TRBJ1-5; 7 nucleotides agree with TRBD1. CDR3 length: 15 residues. Looked up from germline, CDR1 is LNHDA and CDR2 is SQIVND (reference sequence). The J segment lost 2 bases and the V segment lost 6 bases, leaving 7 bases of the junction unmatched. For the CDR3, the DNA is TGTGCCAGTAGGGTTAGGGGGCAGGGCAATCAGCCCCAGCATTTT. Its protein is CASRVRGQGNQPQHF.

The chain recombines TRBV27 with TRBJ2-7; possible D gene TRBD2, 5 bases. V was pared by 5 bases and J by 2 bases, with 10 bases between. Germline V gives CDR1 MNHEY, CDR2 SMNVEV (reference sequence). The CDR3 contains 13 residues. CDR3 nucleotides: TGTGCCAGCAGTATCCGAGGGACCTACGAGCAGTACTTC. Translated, it gives CASSIRGTYEQYF.

The rearrangement uses TRBV11-2 and TRBJ1-1; D is uncertain. The CDR3 covers 14 residues. Trimming left V 5 bases short and J 0 bases short, with 10 bases between. Germline V gene data show CDR1 as SGHAT and CDR2 as FQNNGV. DNA of the CDR3: TGTGCCAGCAGCCCCAGTACCATGAACACTGAAGCTTTCTTT. It is translated as CASSPSTMNTEAFF.

The rearrangement joins TRBV6-2 or TRBV6-3 to TRBJ2-7, with 7 positions matching TRBD2. CDR1 and CDR2 from the germline V gene are MNHEY and SVGEGT. The CDR3 loop spans 17 amino acids. V shed 0 bases, J shed 2 bases, and the junction held 10 bases outside the gene matches. CDR3: CASSYSGSASGTYEQYF. In DNA, the CDR3 is TGTGCCAGCAGTTACTCAGGGTCGGCTAGCGGTACCTACGAGCAGTACTTC.

The chain is built from TRBV29-1 and TRBJ2-1; TRBD1 aligns across 9 bases. The CDR3 has 15 residues. Germline values: CDR1 SQVTM, CDR2 ANQGSEA. V shed 4 bases and J 7 bases; nucleotides not matched to a gene: 11. The CDR3 here is CSVVGFTGGWNEQFF. The DNA for the CDR3 is TGCAGCGTTGTAGGTTTTACAGGGGGCTGGAATGAGCAGTTCTTC.

As DNA, the CDR3 is TGTGCCTGGAGTGGGTTAGGACTCAACGAGCAGTACTTC. This encodes CAWSGLGLNEQYF. The chain has TRBV30 and TRBJ2-7; D possibly corresponds to TRBD2 (5 bases). The V gene's germline CDR1 is GTSNPN and CDR2 SVGIG (reference sequence). V was clipped by 1 base and J by 5 bases, with 12 bases between them. The CDR3 has 13 amino acids.

This clone was counted once. This sequence joins TRBV5-6 and TRBJ2-7; D perhaps matches TRBD1 (5 bases). The CDR3 runs to 15 residues. The V end was cut by 1 base, the J end by 4 bases, with 15 bases between. Germline-derived CDR1 and CDR2 are SGHDT and YYEEEE. CDR3 region: CASSLQGFNPYEQYF. CDR3 DNA sequence: TGTGCCAGCAGCTTGCAGGGCTTTAACCCGTACGAGCAGTACTTC.

This rearrangement joins TRBV6-5 to TRBJ2-1; 9 bases map to TRBD1. The CDR3 extends over 14 amino acids. CDR1 and CDR2 from the germline V gene are MNHEY and SVGAGI. With V trimmed by 6 bases and J by 8 bases, 8 bases remained unmatched. This chain's CDR3 is CASRGQGRLDEQFF. The CDR3 DNA is TGTGCCAGCAGAGGACAGGGGCGCCTAGATGAGCAGTTCTTC.

The chain employs TRBV4-3 and TRBJ2-3, with a weak D call TRBD2 (5 bases). Germline V lookup: CDR1 LGHNA, CDR2 YSLEER. The CDR3 runs 17 residues. Trimming removed 1 base at V and 0 bases at J, with 14 bases between. The CDR3 is CASSQGAGVASTDTQYF. The CDR3 bases are TGCGCCAGCAGCCAAGGGGCCGGGGTAGCGAGCACAGATACGCAGTATTTT.

This rearrangement joins TRBV5-4 to TRBJ1-2; a weak D match, TRBD1 (5 bases). Germline-derived CDR1 and CDR2 are SGHNT and YYREEE (reference sequence). Trimming cost V 4 bases and J 3 bases, with 16 bases left between them. This CDR3 spans 15 amino acids. The CDR3 sequence is CASSLGGTRDYGYTF. In nucleotides, the CDR3 is TGTGCCAGCAGCCTTGGGGGGACCAGAGACTATGGCTACACCTTC.

J is TRBJ1-2 and V is TRBV10-1; tentatively, D is TRBD1 (5 bases). There are 15 residues in the CDR3. Germline CDR1 WNHNN, CDR2 SYGVQD (reference sequence). With 4 bases removed from V and 4 bases from J, the gap between germline ends came to 16 bases. CDR3 amino acids: CASSGRDGRPYGYTF. The CDR3 DNA sequence: TGCGCCAGCAGTGGGAGGGACGGGCGCCCCTATGGCTACACCTTC.